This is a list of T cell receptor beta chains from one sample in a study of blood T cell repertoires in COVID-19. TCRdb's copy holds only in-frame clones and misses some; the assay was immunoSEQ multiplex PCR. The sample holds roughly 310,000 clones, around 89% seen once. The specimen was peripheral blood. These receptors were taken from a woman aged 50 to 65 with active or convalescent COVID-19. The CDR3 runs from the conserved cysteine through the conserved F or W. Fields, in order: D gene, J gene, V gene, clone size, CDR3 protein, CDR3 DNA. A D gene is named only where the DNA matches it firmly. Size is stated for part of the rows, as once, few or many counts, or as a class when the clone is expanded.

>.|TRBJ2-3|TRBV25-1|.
CASSDLWGVSPQYF
TGTGCCAGCAGCGATCTATGGGGCGTTTCTCCGCAGTATTTT
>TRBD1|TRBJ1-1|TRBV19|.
CASNGQGLVAEAFF
TGTGCCAGTAACGGACAGGGGCTGGTTGCTGAAGCTTTCTTT
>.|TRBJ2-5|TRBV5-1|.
CASSLVPNQETQYF
TGCGCCAGCAGCTTGGTCCCTAACCAAGAGACCCAGTACTTC
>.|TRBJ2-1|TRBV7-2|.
CASSFVAHNEQFF
TGTGCCAGCAGCTTCGTAGCGCACAATGAGCAGTTCTTC
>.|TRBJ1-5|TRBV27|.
CASSLRSPGSNQPQHF
TGTGCCAGCAGTTTAAGGAGTCCGGGTAGCAATCAGCCCCAGCATTTT
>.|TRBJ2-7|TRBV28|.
CASSLGAGEQYF
TGTGCCAGCAGCTTGGGGGCGGGCGAGCAGTACTTC
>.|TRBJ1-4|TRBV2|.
CASSEALGGDGEKLFF
TGTGCCAGCAGTGAAGCGCTTGGGGGCGACGGGGAAAAACTGTTTTTT
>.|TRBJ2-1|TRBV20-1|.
CSASNAVPDYNEQFF
TGCAGTGCTAGTAATGCGGTTCCCGACTACAATGAGCAGTTCTTC
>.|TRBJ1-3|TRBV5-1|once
CASSGSGLRNSGNTIYF
TGCGCCAGCAGCGGATCAGGGTTACGGAACTCTGGAAACACCATATATTTT
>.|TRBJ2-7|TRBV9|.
CASSAGLISYEQYF
TGTGCCAGCAGCGCCGGACTGATCTCCTACGAGCAGTACTTC
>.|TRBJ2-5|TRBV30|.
CAWRGGGPETQYF
TGTGCCTGGAGGGGCGGGGGCCCGGAGACCCAGTACTTC
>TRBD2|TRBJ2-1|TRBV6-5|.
CASSGTSGIYNEQFF
TGTGCCAGCAGCGGGACTAGCGGGATTTACAATGAGCAGTTCTTC
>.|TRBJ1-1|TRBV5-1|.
CASSPQPDGTGSTEAFF
TGCGCCAGCAGCCCTCAACCGGATGGTACAGGGAGTACTGAAGCTTTCTTT
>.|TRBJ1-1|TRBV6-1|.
CASSEKTRRVDTEAFF
TGTGCCAGCAGTGAAAAGACGCGCAGGGTAGACACTGAAGCTTTCTTT
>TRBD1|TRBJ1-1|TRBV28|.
CASSSSFRGQPNTEAFF
TGTGCCAGCAGCTCTTCATTTCGGGGACAGCCGAACACTGAAGCTTTCTTT
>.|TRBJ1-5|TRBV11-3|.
CASSLGHYPLYQPQHF
TGTGCCAGCAGCTTAGGGCACTACCCCCTTTATCAGCCCCAGCATTTT
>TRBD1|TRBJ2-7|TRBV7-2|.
CASSLSGTGIYEQYF
TGTGCCAGCAGCTTGTCCGGGACAGGGATCTACGAGCAGTACTTC
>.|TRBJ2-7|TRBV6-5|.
CASTLAATYEQYF
TGTGCCAGCACCTTAGCGGCAACCTACGAGCAGTACTTC
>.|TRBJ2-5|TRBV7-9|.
CASSLGEQETQYF
TGTGCCAGCAGCTTGGGCGAGCAAGAGACCCAGTACTTC
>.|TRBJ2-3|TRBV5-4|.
CASSLEGGASTDTQYF
TGTGCCAGCAGCCTCGAGGGGGGGGCAAGCACAGATACGCAGTATTTT
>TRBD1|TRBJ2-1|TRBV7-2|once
CASSLGQGGYNEQFF
TGTGCCAGCAGCTTAGGACAGGGGGGCTACAATGAGCAGTTCTTC
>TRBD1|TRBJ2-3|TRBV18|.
CASSPRQGVDTQYF
TGTGCCAGCTCACCTCGGCAGGGGGTAGATACGCAGTATTTT
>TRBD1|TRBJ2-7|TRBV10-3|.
CAIRESGQAYEQYF
TGTGCCATCAGAGAATCGGGACAGGCCTACGAGCAGTACTTC
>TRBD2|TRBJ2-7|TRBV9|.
CASSPTSVHEQYF
TGTGCCAGCAGTCCTACTAGCGTCCACGAGCAGTACTTC
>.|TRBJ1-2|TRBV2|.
CASSEFGRPTGDGYTF
TGTGCCAGCAGTGAGTTCGGCAGGCCCACGGGAGATGGCTACACCTTC
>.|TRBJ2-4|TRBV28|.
CASSLELIGIQYF
TGTGCCAGCAGTTTAGAACTAATAGGCATTCAGTACTTC
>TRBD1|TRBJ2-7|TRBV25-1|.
CASSEWGQAYEQYF
TGTGCCAGCAGTGAGTGGGGACAGGCCTACGAGCAGTACTTC
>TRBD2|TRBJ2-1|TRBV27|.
CASRPSGRGNEQFF
TGTGCCAGCAGACCTAGCGGGAGGGGGAATGAGCAGTTCTTC
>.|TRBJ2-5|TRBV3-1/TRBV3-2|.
CASSQRGGQETQYF
TGTGCCAGCAGCCAAAGGGGGGGTCAAGAGACCCAGTACTTC
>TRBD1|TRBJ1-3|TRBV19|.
CASSAHRGEGSGNTIYF
TGTGCCAGTAGTGCCCACAGGGGGGAAGGCTCTGGAAACACCATATATTTT
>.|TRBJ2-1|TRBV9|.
CASSQVEGVKGQFF
TGTGCCAGCAGCCAAGTGGAGGGTGTTAAGGGGCAGTTCTTC
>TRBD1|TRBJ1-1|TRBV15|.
CATSRPNRGREPEAFF
TGTGCCACCAGCAGACCAAACAGGGGGCGGGAGCCTGAAGCTTTCTTT
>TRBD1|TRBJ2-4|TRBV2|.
CASTRDRVKDQYF
TGTGCCAGCACCAGGGACAGGGTCAAAGATCAGTACTTC
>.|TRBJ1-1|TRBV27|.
CASSLRGNTEAFF
TGTGCCAGCAGTTTGCGGGGGAACACTGAAGCTTTCTTT
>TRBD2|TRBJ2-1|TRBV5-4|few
CASSLTGGSYNEQFF
TGTGCCAGCAGCTTGACGGGGGGCTCCTACAATGAGCAGTTCTTC
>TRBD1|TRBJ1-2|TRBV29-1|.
CSARLGTGSDYGYTF
TGCAGCGCCCGCCTAGGGACAGGGAGCGACTATGGCTACACCTTC
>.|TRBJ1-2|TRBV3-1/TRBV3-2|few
CASSQGNTGNYGYTF
TGTGCCAGCAGCCAAGGCAATACGGGGAACTATGGCTACACCTTC
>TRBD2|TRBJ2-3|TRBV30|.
CAWSVYSGATDTQYF
TGTGCCTGGAGTGTTTATAGCGGGGCCACAGATACGCAGTATTTT
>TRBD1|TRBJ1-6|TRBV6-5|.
CASSTGTGANSPLHF
TGTGCCAGCAGTACAGGGACAGGGGCAAATTCACCCCTCCACTTT
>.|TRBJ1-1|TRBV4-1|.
CASSQPSSGSTEAFF
TGCGCCAGCAGCCAACCTTCCTCAGGCTCCACTGAAGCTTTCTTT
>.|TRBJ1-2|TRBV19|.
CASSSTGTNYGYTF
TGTGCCAGTAGCTCCACAGGAACTAACTATGGCTACACCTTC
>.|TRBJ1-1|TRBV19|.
CASSEFLLNTEAFF
TGTGCCAGTAGTGAGTTTCTATTGAACACTGAAGCTTTCTTT
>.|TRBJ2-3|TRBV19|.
CATQDSSTDTQYF
TGTGCCACCCAGGACAGCTCTACAGATACGCAGTATTTT
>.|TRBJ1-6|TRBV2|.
CASSAGGGSDF
TGTGCCAGCAGTGCTGGCGGAGGGTCGGATTTT
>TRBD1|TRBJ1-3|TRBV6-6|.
CASSYTGQGNTIYF
TGTGCCAGCAGTTACACGGGACAGGGAAACACCATATATTTT
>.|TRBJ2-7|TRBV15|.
CATSRDSAGSYEQYF
TGTGCCACCAGCAGAGACTCTGCGGGAAGCTACGAGCAGTACTTC
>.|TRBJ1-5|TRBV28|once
CASSLGGGAQHF
TGTGCCAGCAGCCTAGGGGGTGGGGCCCAGCATTTT
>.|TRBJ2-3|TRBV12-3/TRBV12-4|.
CASSPSVDTQYF
TGTGCCAGCAGTCCGTCAGTGGATACGCAGTATTTT